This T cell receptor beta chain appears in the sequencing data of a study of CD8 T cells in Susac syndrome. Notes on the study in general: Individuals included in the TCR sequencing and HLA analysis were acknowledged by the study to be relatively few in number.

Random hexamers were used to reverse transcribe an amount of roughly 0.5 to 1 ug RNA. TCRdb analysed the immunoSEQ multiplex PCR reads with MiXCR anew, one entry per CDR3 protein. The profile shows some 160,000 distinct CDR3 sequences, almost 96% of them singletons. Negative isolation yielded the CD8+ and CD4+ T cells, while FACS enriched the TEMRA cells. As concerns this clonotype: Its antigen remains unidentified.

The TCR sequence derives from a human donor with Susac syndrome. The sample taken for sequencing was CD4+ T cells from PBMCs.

The CDR3 sequence is CASSGWQGYGYTF. CDR3 in DNA: TGTGCCAGCAGCGGTTGGCAGGGCTATGGCTACACCTTC. The chain has TRBV9 and TRBJ1-2, with D tentatively TRBD1 (5 bases). V lost 3 bases and J lost 4, with 10 bases in between. This CDR3 is 13 amino acids long. CDR1 is SGDLS and CDR2 is YYNGEE in the germline V gene.